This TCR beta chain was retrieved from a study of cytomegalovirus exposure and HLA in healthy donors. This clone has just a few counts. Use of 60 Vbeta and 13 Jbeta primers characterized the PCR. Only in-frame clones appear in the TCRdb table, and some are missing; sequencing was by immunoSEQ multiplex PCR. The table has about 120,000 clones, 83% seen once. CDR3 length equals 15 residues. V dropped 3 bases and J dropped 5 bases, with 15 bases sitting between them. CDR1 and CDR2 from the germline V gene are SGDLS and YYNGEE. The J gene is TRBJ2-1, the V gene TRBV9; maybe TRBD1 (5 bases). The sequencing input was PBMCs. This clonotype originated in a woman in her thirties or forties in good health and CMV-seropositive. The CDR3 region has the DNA TGTGCCAGCAGCGACCTAGGGATAGGGGACAATGAGCAGTTCTTC. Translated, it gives CASSDLGIGDNEQFF.